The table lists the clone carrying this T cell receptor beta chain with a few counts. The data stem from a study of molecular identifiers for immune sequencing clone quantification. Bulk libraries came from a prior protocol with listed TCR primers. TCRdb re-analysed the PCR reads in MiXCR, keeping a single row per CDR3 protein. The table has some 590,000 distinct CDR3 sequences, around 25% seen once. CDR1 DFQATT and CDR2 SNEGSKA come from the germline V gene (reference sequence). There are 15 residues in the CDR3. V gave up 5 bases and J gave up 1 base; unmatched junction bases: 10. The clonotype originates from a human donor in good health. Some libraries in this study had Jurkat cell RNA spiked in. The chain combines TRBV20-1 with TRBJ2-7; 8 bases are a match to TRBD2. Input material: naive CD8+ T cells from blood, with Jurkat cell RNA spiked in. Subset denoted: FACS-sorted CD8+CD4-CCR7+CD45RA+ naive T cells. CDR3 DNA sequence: TGCAGTGCTGGGACTAGACGTGTCCTATCCTACGAGCAGTACTTC. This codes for CSAGTRRVLSYEQYF.